These 6 T cell receptor beta chains originate from one sample sequenced in a study of CD8 T cells in ankylosing spondylitis. Broader study findings: Blood from ankylosing spondylitis patients appeared to carry a characteristic eight-variant TCR beta motif.

TCRdb independently ran MiXCR on the 5' RACE reads; one entry per CDR3 protein. In the table there are around 450,000 distinct CDR3 sequences, approximately 26% of which are singletons. Antigens for these TCRs are unknown. The sample was blood, either unsorted or a sorted T cell fraction (not recorded which). The receptors come from a male donor with ankylosing spondylitis.

The rearrangement links TRBV11-2 to TRBJ2-7, with D unclear. The CDR3 contains 13 residues. The V gene's germline CDR1 is SGHAT and CDR2 FQNNGV. V lost 1 base, J lost 3 bases, and 7 bases lay in between. CDR3 sequence reads: CASSLVPNYEQYV. CDR3 in DNA: TGTGCCAGCAGCTTAGTCCCTAACTACGAGCAGTACGTC.

This clonotype was observed a few times. This chain joins TRBV29-1 and TRBJ2-7; D remains ambiguous. CDR1 and CDR2 from the germline V gene are SQVTM and ANQGSEA. V was cut by 2 bases and J by 0 bases, with 8 bases left in between. The CDR3 is made up of 13 amino acids. The CDR3 is CSVETPGSYEQYV. As DNA, the CDR3 is TGCAGCGTTGAAACCCCGGGCTCCTACGAGCAGTACGTC.

This clonotype was observed many times. The V and J genes are TRBV5-1 and TRBJ2-3; possibly TRBD2 for D (5 bases). The V gene's germline CDR1 is SGHRS and CDR2 YFSETQ. The CDR3 loop spans 15 amino acids. V was trimmed by 3 bases and J by 4 bases, leaving 15 bases between them. CDR3 in amino acids: CASSYGAADADTQYF. CDR3 sequence (DNA): TGCGCCAGCAGCTATGGAGCGGCCGACGCAGATACGCAGTATTTT.

This clonotype showed up just a few times. V is TRBV3-1 and J is TRBJ2-7, with TRBD2 matching 9 bases. CDR1 and CDR2 (germline): LGHDT, YNNKEL (reference sequence). V shed 1 base, J shed 6 bases, and the junction held 7 bases outside the gene matches. This CDR3 contains 15 residues. The CDR3 is CASSQGLIAGVEQYV. The DNA of the CDR3 is TGTGCCAGCAGCCAAGGTCTGATAGCGGGAGTCGAGCAGTACGTC.

This chain uses TRBV5-1 with TRBJ1-5, with D unclear. Germline V gene data show CDR1 as SGHRS and CDR2 as YFSETQ. V was clipped by 5 bases and J by 0 bases, with 6 bases between them. The CDR3 loop spans 13 amino acids. CDR3 DNA: TGCGCCAGCAGTGAGTATAGCAATCAGCCCCAGCATTTT. Its translation: CASSEYSNQPQHF.

The chain employs TRBV15 and TRBJ2-3; 10 nucleotides match TRBD1. Unmatched junction bases numbered 4, after V lost 3 bases and J lost 1 base. CDR1 is LNHNV and CDR2 is YYDKDF in the germline V gene (reference sequence). The CDR3 length is 16 residues. DNA for the CDR3: TGTGCCACCAGCAGGCGGACAGGGGGAGGCACAGATACGCAGTATTTT. This encodes CATSRRTGGGTDTQYF.